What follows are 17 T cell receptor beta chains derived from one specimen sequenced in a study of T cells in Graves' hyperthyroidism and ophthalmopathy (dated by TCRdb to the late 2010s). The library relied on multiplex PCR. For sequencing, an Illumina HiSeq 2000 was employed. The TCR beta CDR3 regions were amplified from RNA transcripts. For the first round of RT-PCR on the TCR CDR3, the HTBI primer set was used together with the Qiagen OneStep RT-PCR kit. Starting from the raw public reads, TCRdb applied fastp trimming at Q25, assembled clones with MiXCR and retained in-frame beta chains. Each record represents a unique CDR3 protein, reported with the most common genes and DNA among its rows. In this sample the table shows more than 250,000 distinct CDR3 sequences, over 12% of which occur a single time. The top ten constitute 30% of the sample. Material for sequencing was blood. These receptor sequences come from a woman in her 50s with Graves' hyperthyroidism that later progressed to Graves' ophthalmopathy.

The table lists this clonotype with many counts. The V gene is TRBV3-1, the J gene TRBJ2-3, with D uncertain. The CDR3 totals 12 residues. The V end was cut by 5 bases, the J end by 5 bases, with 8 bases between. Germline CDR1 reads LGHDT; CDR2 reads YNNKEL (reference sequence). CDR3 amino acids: CASSSRGDTQYF. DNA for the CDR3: TGTGCCAGCAGCAGCCGTGGAGATACGCAGTATTTT.

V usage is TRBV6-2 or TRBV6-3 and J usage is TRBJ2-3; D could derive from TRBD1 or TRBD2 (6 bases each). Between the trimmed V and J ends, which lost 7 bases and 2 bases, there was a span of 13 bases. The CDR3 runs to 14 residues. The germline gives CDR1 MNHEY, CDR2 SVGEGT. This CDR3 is CASKGGQFTDTQYF. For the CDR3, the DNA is TGTGCCAGCAAGGGGGGCCAATTCACAGATACGCAGTATTTT.

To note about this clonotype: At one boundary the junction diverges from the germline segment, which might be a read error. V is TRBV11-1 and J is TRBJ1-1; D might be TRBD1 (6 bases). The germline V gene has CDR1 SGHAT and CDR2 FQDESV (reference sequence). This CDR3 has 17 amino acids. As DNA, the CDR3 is TGTGCCGGCAGCTTGGACAGACTTCCGGGCATGAACACTAAAGCTTTCTTT. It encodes CAGSLDRLPGMNTKAFF.

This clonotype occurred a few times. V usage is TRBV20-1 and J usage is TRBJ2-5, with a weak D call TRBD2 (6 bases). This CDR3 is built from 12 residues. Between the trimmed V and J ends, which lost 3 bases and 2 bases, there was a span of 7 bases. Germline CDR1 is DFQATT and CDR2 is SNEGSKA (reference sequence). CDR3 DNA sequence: TGCAGTGCTAGGGACTATCAAGAGACCCAGTACTTC. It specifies CSARDYQETQYF.

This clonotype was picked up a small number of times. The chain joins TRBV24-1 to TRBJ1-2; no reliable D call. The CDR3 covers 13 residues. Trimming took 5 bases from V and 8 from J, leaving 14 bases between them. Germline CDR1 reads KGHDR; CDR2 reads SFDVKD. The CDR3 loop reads CATSAPLAGGYTF. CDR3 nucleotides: TGTGCCACCAGTGCCCCTTTGGCAGGCGGCTACACCTTC.

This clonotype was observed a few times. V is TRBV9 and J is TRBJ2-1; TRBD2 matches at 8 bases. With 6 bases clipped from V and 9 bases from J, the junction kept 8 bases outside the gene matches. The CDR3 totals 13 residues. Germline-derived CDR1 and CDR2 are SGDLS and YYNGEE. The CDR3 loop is CASTSRGGGEQFF. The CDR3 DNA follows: TGTGCCAGCACCTCTCGGGGGGGCGGTGAGCAGTTCTTC. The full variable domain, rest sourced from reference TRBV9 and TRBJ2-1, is DSGVTQTPKHLITATGQRVTLRCSPRSGDLSVYWYQQSLDQGLQFLIQYYNGEERAKGNILERFSAQQFPDLHSELNLSSLELGDSALYFCASTSRGGGEQFFGPGTRLTVL.

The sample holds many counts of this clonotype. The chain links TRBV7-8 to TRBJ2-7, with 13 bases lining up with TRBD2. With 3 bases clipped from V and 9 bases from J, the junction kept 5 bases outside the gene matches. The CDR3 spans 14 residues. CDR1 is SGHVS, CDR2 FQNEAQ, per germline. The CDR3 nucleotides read TGTGCCAGCAGCTTTGGGACTAGCGGGAAGGGGCAGTACTTC. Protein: CASSFGTSGKGQYF.

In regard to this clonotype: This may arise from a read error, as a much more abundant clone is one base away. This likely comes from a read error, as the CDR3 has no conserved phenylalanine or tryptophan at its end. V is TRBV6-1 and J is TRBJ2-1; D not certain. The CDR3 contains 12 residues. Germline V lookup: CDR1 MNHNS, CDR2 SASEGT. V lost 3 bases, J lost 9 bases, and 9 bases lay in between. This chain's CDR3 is CASSDYLTEQFS. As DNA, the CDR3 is TGTGCCAGCAGTGATTACCTAACTGAGCAGTTCTCC.

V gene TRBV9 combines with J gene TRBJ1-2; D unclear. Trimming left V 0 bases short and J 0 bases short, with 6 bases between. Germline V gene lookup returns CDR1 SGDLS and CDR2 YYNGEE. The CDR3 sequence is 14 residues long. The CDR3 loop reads CASSVGQANYGYTF. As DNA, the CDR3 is TGTGCCAGCAGCGTAGGGCAGGCTAACTATGGCTACACCTTC. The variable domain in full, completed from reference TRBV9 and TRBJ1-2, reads DSGVTQTPKHLITATGQRVTLRCSPRSGDLSVYWYQQSLDQGLQFLIQYYNGEERAKGNILERFSAQQFPDLHSELNLSSLELGDSALYFCASSVGQANYGYTFGSGTRLTVV.

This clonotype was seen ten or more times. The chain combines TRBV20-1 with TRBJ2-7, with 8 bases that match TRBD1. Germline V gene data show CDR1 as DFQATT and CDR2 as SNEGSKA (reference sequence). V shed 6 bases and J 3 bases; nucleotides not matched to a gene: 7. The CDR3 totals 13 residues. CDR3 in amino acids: CSARPQGGYEQYF. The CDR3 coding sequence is TGCAGTGCCAGACCACAGGGGGGCTACGAGCAGTACTTC.

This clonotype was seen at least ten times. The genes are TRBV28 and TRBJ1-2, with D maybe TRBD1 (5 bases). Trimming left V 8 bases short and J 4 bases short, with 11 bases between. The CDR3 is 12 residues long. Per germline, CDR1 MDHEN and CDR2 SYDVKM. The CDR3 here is CASRGWSYGYTF. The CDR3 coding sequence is TGTGCCAGCCGGGGGTGGAGCTATGGCTACACCTTC.

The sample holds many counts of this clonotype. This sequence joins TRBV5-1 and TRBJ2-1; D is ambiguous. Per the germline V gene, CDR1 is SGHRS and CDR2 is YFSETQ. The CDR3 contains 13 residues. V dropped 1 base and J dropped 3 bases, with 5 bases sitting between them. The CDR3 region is CASSLFFYNEQFF. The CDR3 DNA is TGCGCCAGCAGCTTGTTCTTCTACAATGAGCAGTTCTTC.

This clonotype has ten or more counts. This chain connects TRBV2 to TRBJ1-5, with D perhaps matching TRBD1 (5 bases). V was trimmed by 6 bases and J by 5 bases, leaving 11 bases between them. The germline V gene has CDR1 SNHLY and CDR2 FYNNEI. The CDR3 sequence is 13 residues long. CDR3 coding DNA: TGTGCCAGCAGCGGGGCTGTGTATCAGCCCCAGCATTTT. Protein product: CASSGAVYQPQHF. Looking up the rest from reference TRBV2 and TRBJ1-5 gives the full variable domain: EPEVTQTPSHQVTQMGQEVILRCVPISNHLYFYWYRQILGQKVEFLVSFYNNEISEKSEIFDDQFSVERPDGSNFTLKIRSTKLEDSAMYFCASSGAVYQPQHFGDGTRLSIL.

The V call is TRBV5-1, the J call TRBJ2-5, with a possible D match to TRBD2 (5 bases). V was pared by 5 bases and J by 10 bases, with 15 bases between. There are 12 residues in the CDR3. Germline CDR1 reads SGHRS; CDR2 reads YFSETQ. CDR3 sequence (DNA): TGCGCCAGCAGTAAGCGCTCGGGGAACCAGTACTTC. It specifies CASSKRSGNQYF.

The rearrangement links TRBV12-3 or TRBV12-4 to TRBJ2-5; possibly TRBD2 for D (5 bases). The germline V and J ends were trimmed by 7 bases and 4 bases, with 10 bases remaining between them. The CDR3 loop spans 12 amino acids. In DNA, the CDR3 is TGTGCCAGCACGGGGTCCGGAGAGACCCAGTACTTC. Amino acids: CASTGSGETQYF.

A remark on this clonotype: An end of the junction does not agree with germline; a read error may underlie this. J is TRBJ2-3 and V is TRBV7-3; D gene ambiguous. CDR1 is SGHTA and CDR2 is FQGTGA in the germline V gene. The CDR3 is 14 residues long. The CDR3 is CTSSLLAGTDTQYF. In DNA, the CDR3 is TGTACCAGCAGCTTATTGGCTGGGACAGATACGCAGTATTTT. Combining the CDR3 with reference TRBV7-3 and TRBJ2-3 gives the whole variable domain GAGVSQTPSNKVTEKGKYVELRCDPISGHTALYWYRQSLGQGPEFLIYFQGTGAADDSGLPNDRFFAVRPEGSVSTLKIQRTERGDSAVYLCTSSLLAGTDTQYFGPGTRLTVL.

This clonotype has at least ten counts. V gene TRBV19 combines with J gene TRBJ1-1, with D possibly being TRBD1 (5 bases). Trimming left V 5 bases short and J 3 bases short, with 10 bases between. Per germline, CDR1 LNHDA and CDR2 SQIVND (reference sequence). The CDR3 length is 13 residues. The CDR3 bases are TGTGCCAGTAGTGTCAAAGGGGACACTGAAGCTTTCTTT. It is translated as CASSVKGDTEAFF.